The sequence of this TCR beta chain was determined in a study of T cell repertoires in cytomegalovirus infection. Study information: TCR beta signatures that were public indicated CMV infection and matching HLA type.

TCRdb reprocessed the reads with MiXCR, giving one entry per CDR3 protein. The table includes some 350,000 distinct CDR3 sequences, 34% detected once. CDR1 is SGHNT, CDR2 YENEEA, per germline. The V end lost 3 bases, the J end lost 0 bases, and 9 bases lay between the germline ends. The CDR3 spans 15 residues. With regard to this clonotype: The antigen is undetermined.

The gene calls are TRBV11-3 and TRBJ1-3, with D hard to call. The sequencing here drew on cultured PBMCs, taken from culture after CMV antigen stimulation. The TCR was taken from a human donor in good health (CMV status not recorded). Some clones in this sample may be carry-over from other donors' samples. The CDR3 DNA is TGTGCCAGCAGCTTTGTGACGGACTCTGGAAACACCATATATTTT. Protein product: CASSFVTDSGNTIYF. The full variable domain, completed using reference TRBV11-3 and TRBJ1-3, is EAGVVQSPRYKIIEKKQPVAFWCNPISGHNTLYWYLQNLGQGPELLIRYENEEAVDDSQLPKDRFSAERLKGVDSTLKIQPAELGDSAVYLCASSFVTDSGNTIYFGEGSWLTVV.